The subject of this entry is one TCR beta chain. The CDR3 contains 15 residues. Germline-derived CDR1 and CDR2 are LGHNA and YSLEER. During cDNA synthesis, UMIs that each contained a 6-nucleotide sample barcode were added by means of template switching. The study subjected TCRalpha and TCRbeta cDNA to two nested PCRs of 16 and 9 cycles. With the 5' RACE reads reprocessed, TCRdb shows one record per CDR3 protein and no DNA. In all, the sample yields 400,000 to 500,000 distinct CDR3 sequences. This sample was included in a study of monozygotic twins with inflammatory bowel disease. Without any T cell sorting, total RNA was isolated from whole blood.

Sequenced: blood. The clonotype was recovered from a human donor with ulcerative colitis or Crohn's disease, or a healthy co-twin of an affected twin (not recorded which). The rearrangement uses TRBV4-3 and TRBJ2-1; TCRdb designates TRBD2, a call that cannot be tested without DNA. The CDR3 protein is CASSQGRAAYNEQFF.